The entry below gives a single TCR beta chain sequence along with its context. Its antigen is undetermined. Each subset's genomic DNA was split evenly across several immunoSEQ plates. TCRdb keeps only in-frame clones here, not all; method: immunoSEQ multiplex PCR. There are about 2 million clones in the sample; around 96% occur only once, and more than 0.9% lies in the top ten. This CDR3 is built from 14 residues. Trimming removed 1 base from V and 3 bases from J, with 7 bases in between. Germline loops: CDR1 MDHEN, CDR2 SYDVKM. The sample comes from a study of shared clonotypes between healthy human individuals. Turning to the study itself: Each donor had three CD4 naive, three CD4 memory, two CD8 naive and one CD8 memory plate.

Findings of the study overall: Among a handful of donors, roughly 5.4% of naive CD4 clonotypes were found in common. Generation probabilities of non-shared clonotypes were lower (relative to those shared by all four donors).

CD8 cells regarded as naive lacked CD45RO, were positively chosen for CCR7, and omitted terminally differentiated effector memory CD45RA+ cells. The TCR originated in a man younger than 35 in good health. The V call is TRBV28, the J call TRBJ1-5; D gene unclear. Sequenced material: naive CD8+ T cells sorted from blood. CDR3 nucleotide sequence: TGTGCCAGCAGTTTATTTGGGGTCAATCAGCCCCAGCATTTT. Protein: CASSLFGVNQPQHF.